These 21 T cell receptor beta chains came from one sample sequenced in a study of shared clonotypes between healthy human individuals. Method: immunoSEQ multiplex PCR; TCRdb's copy keeps in-frame clones and lacks some. The sample has around 700,000 clones; around two thirds are singletons. The sample was memory CD4+ T cells sorted from blood. Subset: CD45RA-negative fraction. These receptor sequences come from a woman in her 30s in good health.

This chain connects TRBV6-5 to TRBJ2-7; perhaps D is TRBD1 or TRBD2 (5 bases each). Germline CDR1 is MNHEY and CDR2 is SVGAGI. V was cut by 6 bases and J by 5 bases, with 5 bases left in between. The CDR3 totals 10 residues. The CDR3 nucleotides are TGTGCCAGCAGGGGGGACGAGCAGTACTTC. This translates into CASRGDEQYF.

The J gene is TRBJ2-1, the V gene TRBV6-5; D is possibly TRBD1 (5 bases). The CDR3 has 15 amino acids. Germline V gene data show CDR1 as MNHEY and CDR2 as SVGAGI. Trimming shortened V by 4 bases and J by 9 bases, and 19 bases separated the two germline ends. In DNA, the CDR3 is TGTGCCAGCAGTTCCCAGTGGGCGTGGGGCGGTGAGCAGTTCTTC. Translation gives CASSSQWAWGGEQFF.

The chain combines TRBV23-1 with TRBJ2-5; no clear D. TRBV23-1 is given ORF status, its function remaining uncertain. The CDR3 consists of 12 residues. The V gene lost 7 bases and the J gene lost 7 bases, with 13 bases spanning the gap. CDR3 in DNA: TGCGCCAGCACCGCAGACCGCGGGACCCAGTACTTC. Translation gives CASTADRGTQYF.

The chain carries TRBV5-4 and TRBJ2-5, with 9 positions matching TRBD2. This CDR3 comprises 15 residues. Germline lookup yields CDR1 SGHNT and CDR2 YYREEE (reference sequence). The ends lost 4 bases at V and 3 bases at J; junction bases unmatched: 7. This chain's CDR3 is CASSALSGSEETQYF. In nucleotides, the CDR3 is TGTGCCAGCAGCGCACTTAGCGGGAGTGAAGAGACCCAGTACTTC.

J is TRBJ1-4 and V is TRBV5-1; 11 bases match TRBD1. The length of the CDR3 is 14 residues. Germline values: CDR1 SGHRS, CDR2 YFSETQ. The V gene end was trimmed by 4 bases and the J gene end by 10 bases; junction bases not matched to a gene: 6. In nucleotides, the CDR3 is TGCGCCAGCAGCCCAGGGACAGGGGGAGTAAAACTGTTTTTT. This codes for CASSPGTGGVKLFF.

This clone was recorded a few times. The genes are TRBV7-7 and TRBJ2-7, with 8 bases identical to TRBD2. Germline CDR1 reads SSHAT; CDR2 reads FNYEAQ (reference sequence). This CDR3 has 15 amino acids. V lost 2 bases to trimming and J lost 1 base; unmatched junction nucleotides: 4. CDR3 loop: CASSLPREDSYEQYF. The CDR3 DNA sequence: TGTGCCAGCAGCTTACCGCGGGAGGATTCCTACGAGCAGTACTTC.

This clone was seen once. The chain recombines TRBV7-9 with TRBJ2-3; 11 bases line up with TRBD1. This CDR3 contains 15 residues. Germline CDR1 and CDR2: SEHNR and FQNEAQ (reference sequence). Germline trimming cut 6 bases from V and 4 bases from J; bases unmatched to any gene: 6. This CDR3 reads CASSAGTGGPDTQYF. CDR3 DNA: TGTGCCAGCAGTGCGGGGACAGGGGGACCAGATACGCAGTATTTT.

J is TRBJ2-7 and V is TRBV5-4, with 7 bases identical to TRBD1. Looked up from germline, CDR1 is SGHNT and CDR2 is YYREEE (reference sequence). CDR3 length: 14 residues. Unmatched junction bases numbered 3, after V lost 3 bases and J lost 0 bases. CDR3 DNA sequence: TGTGCCAGCAGCTACAGGGGTGACTCCTACGAGCAGTACTTC. Translation gives CASSYRGDSYEQYF.

In this sample, this clone turned up once. The chain links TRBV7-3 to TRBJ2-5, with D possibly matching TRBD2 (6 bases). The ends were cut back, 2 bases at V and 5 bases at J, with 21 bases in the middle. CDR1 and CDR2 from the germline V gene are SGHTA and FQGTGA. The CDR3 is 17 residues long. The CDR3 nucleotides read TGTGCCAGCAGCTTATTCCCCGGAGAACCCGCGGGGGAGACCCAGTACTTC. It codes for CASSLFPGEPAGETQYF.

The table lists this clone with a few counts. The CDR3 spells CASMSGRAQNIQYF. CDR3 coding DNA: TGTGCCTCTATGAGCGGGAGGGCCCAAAACATTCAGTACTTC. This rearrangement joins TRBV30 to TRBJ2-4; 10 bases agree with TRBD2. This CDR3 region has 14 residues. V was pared by 7 bases and J by 5 bases, with 8 bases of the junction left unmatched. Germline V gene lookup returns CDR1 GTSNPN and CDR2 SVGIG (reference sequence).

The chain combines TRBV10-2 with TRBJ2-4, with TRBD2 matching 10 bases. The CDR3 runs to 15 residues. J gave up 6 bases and V 2 bases, and 4 bases lay outside the gene matches. Germline V CDR1 and CDR2: WSHSY, SAAADI. CDR3 residues: CASSEPSGSGNIQYF. In nucleotides, the CDR3 is TGCGCCAGCAGTGAGCCTAGCGGGAGCGGAAACATTCAGTACTTC.

As concerns this clone: Additional DNA sequences in this sample encode the identical CDR3. The chain combines TRBV5-1 with TRBJ2-3; D gene unclear. This CDR3 comprises 15 residues. Trimming took 0 bases from V and 0 from J, leaving 8 bases between them. Per the germline V gene, CDR1 is SGHRS and CDR2 is YFSETQ. The CDR3 DNA follows: TGCGCCAGCAGCTTGGATGGCGGCAGCACAGATACGCAGTATTTT. Amino acids: CASSLDGGSTDTQYF.

This clone was seen a few times. The rearrangement joins TRBV28 to TRBJ2-1, with TRBD2 as a possible D gene (5 bases). Germline V gives CDR1 MDHEN, CDR2 SYDVKM. The V end was cut by 5 bases, the J end by 4 bases, with 15 bases between. The CDR3 has 15 amino acids. The chain's CDR3 is CASSERARGYNEQFF. The CDR3 DNA follows: TGTGCCAGCAGTGAAAGGGCTAGAGGGTACAATGAGCAGTTCTTC.

The chain joins TRBV7-2 to TRBJ2-1; D gene uncertain. V was cut by 3 bases and J by 2 bases, with 8 bases left in between. From germline, CDR1 is SGHTA and CDR2 FQGNSA. There are 14 residues in the CDR3. The CDR3 DNA reads TGTGCCAGCAGCTTTTCAGCTACCTACAATGAGCAGTTCTTC. It codes for CASSFSATYNEQFF.

The chain links TRBV6-5 to TRBJ2-6; no reliable D call. Germline V CDR1 and CDR2: MNHEY, SVGAGI. The CDR3 runs to 15 residues. V dropped 8 bases and J dropped 0 bases, with 11 bases sitting between them. Here the CDR3 reads CASLPSGSGANVLTF. CDR3 DNA sequence: TGTGCCAGCCTCCCTTCCGGCTCTGGGGCCAACGTCCTGACTTTC.

This clone was seen just once. This chain connects TRBV19 to TRBJ2-1; D unresolved. The germline V gene encodes CDR1 LNHDA and CDR2 SQIVND (reference sequence). The V end lost 5 bases, the J end lost 5 bases, and 13 bases lay between the germline ends. This CDR3 region has 14 residues. CDR3 protein: CASSPWGKNNEQFF. In nucleotides, the CDR3 is TGTGCCAGTAGTCCCTGGGGTAAGAACAATGAGCAGTTCTTC.

The chain has TRBV6-1 and TRBJ2-6; D not resolved. CDR3 length: 16 residues. Germline assignment: CDR1 MNHNS and CDR2 SASEGT. Deletions cut 4 bases from V and 0 bases from J, with 10 bases between. For the CDR3, the DNA is TGTGCCAGCAGTGTAGACGGCAGCTCTGGGGCCAACGTCCTGACTTTC. Amino acids: CASSVDGSSGANVLTF.

This clone occurred a few times. In DNA, the CDR3 is TGTGCCAGCAGCTTTCGGGACAGACTGAACACTGAAGCTTTCTTT. This gives the protein CASSFRDRLNTEAFF. This chain links TRBV5-4 with TRBJ1-1; 7 bases are a match to TRBD1. The CDR3 totals 15 residues. V shed 2 bases and J 0 bases; nucleotides not matched to a gene: 4. CDR1 and CDR2 (germline): SGHNT, YYREEE (reference sequence).

This chain uses TRBV4-1 with TRBJ2-3, with TRBD2 matching 10 bases. Germline V gene lookup returns CDR1 MGHRA and CDR2 YSYEKL. The CDR3 covers 18 residues. J was trimmed by 3 bases and V by 0 bases; bases with no gene match: 9. CDR3: CASSQDAVSSGSTDTQYF. DNA of the CDR3: TGCGCCAGCAGCCAAGACGCTGTTTCTAGCGGGAGTACAGATACGCAGTATTTT.

The gene calls are TRBV27 and TRBJ1-2; weak D call: TRBD1 (5 bases). The CDR3 has 15 amino acids. Germline CDR1 MNHEY, CDR2 SMNVEV (reference sequence). The V gene lost 6 bases and the J gene lost 2 bases, with 16 bases spanning the gap. Here the CDR3 reads CASSIMGGKNYGYTF. CDR3 sequence (DNA): TGTGCCAGCAGCATTATGGGGGGGAAAAACTATGGCTACACCTTC.

The chain's CDR3 is CASSLNRGTHYEQYF. DNA of the CDR3: TGCGCCAGCAGCTTGAATCGCGGGACCCACTACGAGCAGTACTTC. The rearrangement uses TRBV5-1 and TRBJ2-7; TRBD2 is a possible D gene (6 bases). This CDR3 has 15 residues. Germline values: CDR1 SGHRS, CDR2 YFSETQ. The V gene lost 1 base and the J gene lost 3 bases, with 14 bases spanning the gap.